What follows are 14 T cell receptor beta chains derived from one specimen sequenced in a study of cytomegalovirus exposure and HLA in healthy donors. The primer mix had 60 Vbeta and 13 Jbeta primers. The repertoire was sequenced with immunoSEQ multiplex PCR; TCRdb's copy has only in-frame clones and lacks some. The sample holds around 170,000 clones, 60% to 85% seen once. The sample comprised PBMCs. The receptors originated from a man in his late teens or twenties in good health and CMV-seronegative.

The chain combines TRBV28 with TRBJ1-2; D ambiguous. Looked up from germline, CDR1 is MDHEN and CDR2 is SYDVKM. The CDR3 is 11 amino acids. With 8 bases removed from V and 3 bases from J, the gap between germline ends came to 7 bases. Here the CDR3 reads CASLADYGYTF. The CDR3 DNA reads TGTGCCAGCTTGGCAGACTATGGCTACACCTTC.

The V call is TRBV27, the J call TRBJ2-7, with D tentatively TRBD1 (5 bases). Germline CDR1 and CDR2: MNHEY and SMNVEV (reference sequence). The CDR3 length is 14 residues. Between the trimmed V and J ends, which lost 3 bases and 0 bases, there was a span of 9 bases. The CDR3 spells CASSFDSSSYEQYF. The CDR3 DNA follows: TGTGCCAGCAGTTTCGACAGCAGCTCCTACGAGCAGTACTTC.

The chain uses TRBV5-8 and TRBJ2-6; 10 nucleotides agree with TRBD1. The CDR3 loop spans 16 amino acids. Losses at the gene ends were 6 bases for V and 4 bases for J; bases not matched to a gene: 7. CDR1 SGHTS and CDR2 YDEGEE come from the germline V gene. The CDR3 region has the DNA TGTGCCAGCATCTGGGACAGGGGTCGAGGGGCCAACGTCCTGACTTTC. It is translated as CASIWDRGRGANVLTF.

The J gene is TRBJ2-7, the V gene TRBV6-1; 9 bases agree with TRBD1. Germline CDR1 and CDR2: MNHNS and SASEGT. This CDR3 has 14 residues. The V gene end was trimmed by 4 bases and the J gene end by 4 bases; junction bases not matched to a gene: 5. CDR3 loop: CASSVGTGSYEQYF. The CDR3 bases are TGTGCCAGCAGTGTGGGGACAGGGTCTTACGAGCAGTACTTC.

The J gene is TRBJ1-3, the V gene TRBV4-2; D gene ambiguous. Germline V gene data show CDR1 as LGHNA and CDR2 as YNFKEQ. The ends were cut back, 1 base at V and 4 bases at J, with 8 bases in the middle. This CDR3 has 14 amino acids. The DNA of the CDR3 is TGTGCCAGCAGCCAAGGACCTAGAGGAAACACCATATATTTT. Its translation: CASSQGPRGNTIYF.

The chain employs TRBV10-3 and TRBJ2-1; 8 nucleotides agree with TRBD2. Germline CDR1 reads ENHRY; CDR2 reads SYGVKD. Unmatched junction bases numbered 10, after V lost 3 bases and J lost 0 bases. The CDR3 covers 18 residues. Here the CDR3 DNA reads TGTGCCATCAGTGACTCCCCTCGGGGGGGGAGCTCCTACAATGAGCAGTTCTTC. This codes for CAISDSPRGGSSYNEQFF.

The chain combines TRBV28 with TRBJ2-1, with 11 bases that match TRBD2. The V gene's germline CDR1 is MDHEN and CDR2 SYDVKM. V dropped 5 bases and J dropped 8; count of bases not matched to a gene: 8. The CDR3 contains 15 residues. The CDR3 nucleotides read TGTGCCAGCAGTCGTAGCGGGGGGGCCGTCGATGAGCAGTTCTTC. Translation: CASSRSGGAVDEQFF.

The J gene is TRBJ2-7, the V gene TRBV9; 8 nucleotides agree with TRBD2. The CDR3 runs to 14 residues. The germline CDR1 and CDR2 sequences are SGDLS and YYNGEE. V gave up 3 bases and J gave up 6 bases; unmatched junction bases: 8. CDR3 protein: CASSAAGEISEQYF. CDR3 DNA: TGTGCCAGCAGCGCAGCGGGGGAGATCTCCGAGCAGTACTTC.

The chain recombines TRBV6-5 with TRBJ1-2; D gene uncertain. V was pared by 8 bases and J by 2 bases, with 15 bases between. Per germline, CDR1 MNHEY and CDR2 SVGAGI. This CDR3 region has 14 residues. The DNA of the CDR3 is TGTGCCAGCTACCCGGGAGTTCCCAACTATGGCTACACCTTC. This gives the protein CASYPGVPNYGYTF.

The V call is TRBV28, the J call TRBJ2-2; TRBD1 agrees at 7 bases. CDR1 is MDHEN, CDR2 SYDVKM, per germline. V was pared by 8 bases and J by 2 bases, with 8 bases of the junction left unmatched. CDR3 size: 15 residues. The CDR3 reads CASGTTGENTGELFF. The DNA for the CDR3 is TGTGCCAGCGGAACCACAGGGGAAAACACCGGGGAGCTGTTTTTT.

The CDR3 protein is CASSAVGNQPQHF. CDR3 DNA: TGTGCCAGTAGTGCGGTTGGCAATCAGCCCCAGCATTTT. The chain employs TRBV19 and TRBJ1-5; D not certain. Between the trimmed V and J ends, which lost 5 bases and 2 bases, there was a span of 7 bases. The CDR3 consists of 13 residues. From germline, CDR1 is LNHDA and CDR2 SQIVND (reference sequence).

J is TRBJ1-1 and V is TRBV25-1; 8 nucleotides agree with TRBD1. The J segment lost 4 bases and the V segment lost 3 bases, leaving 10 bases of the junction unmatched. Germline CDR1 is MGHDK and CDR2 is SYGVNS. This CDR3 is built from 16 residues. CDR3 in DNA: TGTGCCAGCAGTGACAGACAGGGGCCCAGAGGCACTGAAGCTTTCTTT. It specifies CASSDRQGPRGTEAFF.

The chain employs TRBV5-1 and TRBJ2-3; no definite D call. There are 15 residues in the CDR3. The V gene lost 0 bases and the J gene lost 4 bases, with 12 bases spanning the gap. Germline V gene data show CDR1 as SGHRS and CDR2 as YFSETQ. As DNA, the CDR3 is TGCGCCAGCAGCTTGGATGGAGTAGTCGCAGATACGCAGTATTTT. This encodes CASSLDGVVADTQYF.

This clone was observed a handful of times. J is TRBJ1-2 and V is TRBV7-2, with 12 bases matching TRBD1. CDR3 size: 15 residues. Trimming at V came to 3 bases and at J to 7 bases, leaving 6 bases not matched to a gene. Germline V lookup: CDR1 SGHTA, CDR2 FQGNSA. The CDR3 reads CASSLPGQGAGGYTF. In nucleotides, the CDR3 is TGTGCCAGCAGCTTGCCGGGACAGGGGGCTGGTGGCTACACCTTC.